Listed below are T cell receptor beta chains from one sample, sequenced in a study of cytomegalovirus exposure and HLA in healthy donors. Sequencing used immunoSEQ multiplex PCR; TCRdb keeps in-frame clones, though not all of them. The table includes around 200,000 clones, around four fifths detected once. Specimen: PBMCs. These receptors came from a female donor in good health and CMV-seronegative. CDR3s include the opening cysteine and the closing phenylalanine or tryptophan. The D gene is left open where the match is weak. Clone sizes are given selectively: once, few, many, or a class where the clone is expanded.

TRBV28	TRBD1	TRBJ1-1	few	CASGTGPNTEAFF	TGTGCCAGTGGGACAGGGCCGAACACTGAAGCTTTCTTT
TRBV4-3	.	TRBJ1-1	.	CASSQEGQLNTEAFF	TGCGCCAGCAGCCAAGAAGGACAACTGAACACTGAAGCTTTCTTT
TRBV6-4	.	TRBJ2-1	.	CASSEMGGTAHEQFF	TGTGCCAGCAGTGAGATGGGCGGGACTGCCCATGAGCAGTTCTTC
TRBV5-1	.	TRBJ2-3	.	CASSVTSSTDTQYF	TGCGCCAGCAGCGTAACATCTAGCACAGATACGCAGTATTTT
TRBV6-5	TRBD2	TRBJ2-7	.	CASSYSVAGYEQYF	TGTGCCAGCAGTTACTCGGTAGCGGGGTACGAGCAGTACTTC
TRBV9	TRBD1	TRBJ1-2	.	CASSGGTGEGYGYTF	TGTGCCAGCAGCGGGGGGACAGGGGAGGGCTATGGCTACACCTTC
TRBV13	.	TRBJ2-3	once	CASSLESGDTDTQYF	TGTGCCAGCAGCTTAGAATCCGGGGACACAGATACGCAGTATTTT
TRBV10-3	.	TRBJ1-2	.	CAISEQGQNGNYGYTF	TGTGCCATCAGCGAACAGGGTCAGAACGGTAACTATGGCTACACCTTC
TRBV7-3	.	TRBJ1-2	.	CASSSTARSGYTF	TGTGCCAGCAGTTCCACCGCCAGAAGTGGCTACACCTTC
TRBV5-3	TRBD1	TRBJ1-2	.	CARSAKDRALNYGYTF	TGTGCCAGAAGCGCTAAGGACAGGGCCTTAAACTATGGCTACACCTTC
TRBV18	TRBD2	TRBJ2-1	.	CASSPRAGGRRDEQFF	TGTGCCAGCTCACCCCGAGCGGGGGGCCGCAGGGATGAGCAGTTCTTC
TRBV9	TRBD2	TRBJ2-3	.	CASSVGPRLAGAILASTDTQYF	TGTGCCAGCAGCGTAGGTCCTCGACTAGCGGGGGCCATCCTCGCTAGCACAGATACGCAGTATTTT
TRBV28	.	TRBJ2-5	.	CASSLDIETQYF	TGTGCCAGCAGTTTGGACATAGAGACCCAGTACTTC
TRBV6-5	.	TRBJ1-5	.	CASSYSRQLLQPQHF	TGTGCCAGCAGTTACTCGAGACAGTTGCTACAGCCCCAGCATTTT
TRBV6-4	TRBD2	TRBJ2-3	.	CASSDSGGATDTQYF	TGTGCCAGCAGTGACTCCGGGGGGGCCACAGATACGCAGTATTTT
TRBV19	.	TRBJ2-7	once	CASTTSGGGGWYEQYF	TGTGCCAGTACCACGAGTGGCGGGGGCGGTTGGTACGAGCAGTACTTC
TRBV7-9	TRBD1	TRBJ1-5	.	CASSLSEGANQPQHF	TGTGCCAGCAGCTTATCCGAGGGGGCGAATCAGCCCCAGCATTTT
TRBV9	TRBD2	TRBJ2-2	.	CASSPPLAVTGELFF	TGTGCCAGCAGCCCCCCTCTAGCGGTGACCGGGGAGCTGTTTTTT
TRBV30	TRBD2	TRBJ2-1	.	CAWTGLAGSYNEQFF	TGTGCCTGGACCGGACTAGCGGGCTCCTACAATGAGCAGTTCTTC
TRBV4-3	.	TRBJ2-5	.	CASSQTLGATGTQYF	TGCGCCAGCAGCCAGACGTTGGGGGCGACGGGGACCCAGTACTTC
TRBV5-4	TRBD1	TRBJ2-3	.	CASISSRDRATDTQYF	TGTGCCAGCATCTCGTCCCGGGACAGGGCCACAGATACGCAGTATTTT
TRBV5-1	TRBD1	TRBJ1-1	.	CASSLTGTGNTEAFF	TGCGCCAGCAGCTTGACCGGGACAGGCAACACTGAAGCTTTCTTT
TRBV11-3	TRBD2	TRBJ2-1	.	CASSLGLIGINEQFF	TGTGCCAGCAGCTTGGGACTAATCGGGATCAATGAGCAGTTCTTC
TRBV2	TRBD2	TRBJ2-7	.	CAYETGGPYEQYF	TGTGCCTACGAAACGGGGGGACCCTACGAGCAGTACTTC
TRBV7-3	TRBD2	TRBJ2-2	.	CASSLTSGGYTGELFF	TGTGCCAGCAGCCTAACTAGCGGGGGGTACACCGGGGAGCTGTTTTTT
TRBV2	.	TRBJ2-2	.	CASVGTGELFF	TGTGCCAGCGTCGGCACCGGGGAGCTGTTTTTT
TRBV11-2	TRBD1	TRBJ2-3	.	CASSSRGTSTDTQYF	TGTGCCAGCAGCTCCAGGGGGACCAGCACAGATACGCAGTATTTT
TRBV27	.	TRBJ1-5	.	CASSWGLGQPQHF	TGTGCCAGCAGTTGGGGCCTCGGGCAGCCCCAGCATTTT
TRBV29-1	.	TRBJ2-7	.	CSVEEETGLSYERYF	TGCAGCGTTGAAGAGGAGACAGGCCTCTCCTACGAGCGGTACTTC
TRBV30	.	TRBJ2-2	few	CAWSEGTDTGELFF	TGTGCCTGGAGTGAGGGGACTGACACCGGGGAGCTGTTTTTT
TRBV7-9	TRBD1	TRBJ2-5	.	CASSLEGQGAGETQYF	TGTGCCAGCAGCTTAGAGGGACAGGGGGCTGGCGAGACCCAGTACTTC
TRBV7-2	.	TRBJ2-7	.	CASSLAPVGPGASREQYF	TGTGCCAGCAGCTTAGCGCCGGTGGGGCCTGGAGCCTCGCGAGAGCAGTACTTC
TRBV5-1	.	TRBJ2-7	.	CASSSGSYEQYF	TGCGCCAGCAGCTCCGGCTCCTACGAGCAGTACTTC
TRBV28	.	TRBJ1-6	.	CASSWTRSPLHF	TGTGCCAGCAGTTGGACACGCTCACCCCTCCACTTT
TRBV6-1	.	TRBJ1-4	.	CASTLSRNEKLFF	TGTGCCAGCACCCTTTCTAGGAATGAAAAACTGTTTTTT
TRBV6-5	.	TRBJ2-7	.	CASSYGRTSYEQYF	TGTGCCAGCAGTTACGGGAGAACATCCTACGAGCAGTACTTC
TRBV6-5	.	TRBJ1-6	.	CASTRDNNSPLHF	TGTGCCAGCACCCGGGACAATAATTCACCCCTCCACTTT
TRBV18	.	TRBJ1-2	.	CASSSRRGDGYTF	TGTGCCAGCTCATCCCGCAGGGGTGATGGCTACACCTTC
TRBV10-3	.	TRBJ1-4	.	CAIGPEGKKLFF	TGTGCCATCGGACCGGAGGGAAAAAAACTGTTTTTT
TRBV5-1	TRBD2	TRBJ2-7	.	CASSSSRAGVEQYF	TGCGCCAGCAGCTCATCACGGGCGGGGGTCGAGCAGTACTTC
TRBV11-2	TRBD1	TRBJ1-5	.	CASSFQGGQPQHF	TGTGCCAGCAGCTTCCAGGGGGGACAGCCCCAGCATTTT
TRBV7-3	TRBD2	TRBJ2-7	.	CASSLSSGGPYEQYF	TGTGCCAGCAGCTTGTCGAGCGGGGGCCCCTACGAGCAGTACTTC
TRBV9	TRBD1	TRBJ1-1	.	CASSVQGAGGNTEAFF	TGTGCCAGCAGCGTCCAGGGGGCCGGTGGAAACACTGAAGCTTTCTTT